The 10 T cell receptor beta chains below all came from one sample that was sequenced in a study of cytomegalovirus exposure and HLA in healthy donors. PCR involved 60 Vbeta and 13 Jbeta primers. Sequencing used immunoSEQ multiplex PCR; TCRdb keeps in-frame clones, though not all of them. The sample carries some 150,000 clones, approximately 79% recorded once. Specimen: PBMCs. All receptors come from a man aged 40-55 years in good health and CMV-seropositive.

This chain links TRBV5-1 with TRBJ2-2; a weak D match, TRBD1 (6 bases). Germline-derived CDR1 and CDR2 are SGHRS and YFSETQ. Trimming stripped 0 bases from V and 5 bases from J, with 14 bases between. The CDR3 is made up of 16 amino acids. The CDR3 coding sequence is TGCGCCAGCAGCTTGGCAGGGGACGTAACTACCGGGGAGCTGTTTTTT. Translation gives CASSLAGDVTTGELFF.

V and J are TRBV18 and TRBJ1-1; TRBD1 matches 9 bases. The germline gives CDR1 KGHSH, CDR2 LQKENI. V shed 0 bases, J shed 4 bases, and the junction held 9 bases outside the gene matches. The CDR3 has 17 residues. In nucleotides, the CDR3 is TGTGCCAGCTCACCACCCAACAGGGGGCATTGGGGCACTGAAGCTTTCTTT. Amino acid sequence: CASSPPNRGHWGTEAFF.

This clone was seen only once. Relative to the germline gene, one junction end is altered; a read error may explain this. This chain joins TRBV10-2 and TRBJ2-3; weak D call: TRBD2 (5 bases). CDR3 size: 14 residues. From germline, CDR1 is WSHSY and CDR2 SAAADI. CDR3 in DNA: TGTGCCAGCGGACGGACTCTTGGCACAGATACGCAGTATTTT. As protein: CASGRTLGTDTQYF.

CDR3 sequence reads: CASSLAGRNEQFF. CDR3 sequence (DNA): TGTGCCAGCAGCTTGGCAGGGAGGAATGAGCAGTTCTTC. This chain joins TRBV5-6 and TRBJ2-1; maybe TRBD2 (6 bases). Germline loops: CDR1 SGHDT, CDR2 YYEEEE. V was trimmed by 0 bases and J by 7 bases, leaving 8 bases between them. The CDR3 spans 13 residues. The full variable domain, completed using reference TRBV5-6 and TRBJ2-1, is DAGVTQSPTHLIKTRGQQVTLRCSPKSGHDTVSWYQQALGQGPQFIFQYYEEEERQRGNFPDRFSGHQFPNYSSELNVNALLLGDSALYLCASSLAGRNEQFFGPGTRLTVL.

J is TRBJ2-3 and V is TRBV6-4; D gene ambiguous. V was pared by 0 bases and J by 0 bases, with 4 bases between. The CDR3 spans 14 residues. Germline CDR1 and CDR2: MRHNA and SNTAGT. Here the CDR3 DNA reads TGTGCCAGCAGTGACTCCTCTAGCACAGATACGCAGTATTTT. It specifies CASSDSSSTDTQYF.

The genes are TRBV5-6 and TRBJ2-7; maybe TRBD2 (5 bases). The CDR3 has 15 amino acids. From germline, CDR1 is SGHDT and CDR2 YYEEEE. Trimming took off 3 bases at V and 7 bases at J, with 20 bases between the two ends. CDR3: CASSSWTLLSGEQYF. In nucleotides, the CDR3 is TGTGCCAGCAGCTCCTGGACGTTACTCTCGGGGGAGCAGTACTTC.

V gene TRBV19 combines with J gene TRBJ1-6; 10 bases match TRBD1. Germline V lookup: CDR1 LNHDA, CDR2 SQIVND (reference sequence). Trimming cost V 5 bases and J 5 bases; bases outside gene matches: 9. The CDR3 has 17 amino acids. The CDR3 bases are TGTGCCAGTAGTGCCAGACAGGGGGCGAGGAATAATTCACCCCTCCACTTT. It encodes CASSARQGARNNSPLHF.

The chain combines TRBV19 with TRBJ1-2, with D maybe TRBD1 (5 bases). The CDR3 extends over 14 amino acids. V was shortened by 7 bases and J by 6 bases, with 18 bases between the two germline ends. Germline values: CDR1 LNHDA, CDR2 SQIVND (reference sequence). The CDR3 nucleotides read TGTGCCAGTACCCATCCTCCGGGGGTGGATGGCTACACCTTC. This translates into CASTHPPGVDGYTF. The full variable domain, its missing parts supplied by reference TRBV19 and TRBJ1-2, is DGGITQSPKYLFRKEGQNVTLSCEQNLNHDAMYWYRQDPGQGLRLIYYSQIVNDFQKGDIAEGYSVSREKKESFPLTVTSAQKNPTAFYLCASTHPPGVDGYTFGSGTRLTVV.

The chain employs TRBV7-9 and TRBJ2-7; 14 bases are a match to TRBD2. Germline CDR1 reads SEHNR; CDR2 reads FQNEAQ (reference sequence). The ends lost 4 bases at V and 4 bases at J; junction bases unmatched: 6. The CDR3 covers 16 residues. CDR3 nucleotides: TGTGCCAGCAGCTCCCCCGGGACTAGCGGGAGTTACGAGCAGTACTTC. Translated, it gives CASSSPGTSGSYEQYF.

This clone was observed a few times. This chain links TRBV7-9 with TRBJ1-2; no definite D call. Germline loops: CDR1 SEHNR, CDR2 FQNEAQ (reference sequence). This CDR3 is built from 15 residues. Deletions cut 0 bases from V and 2 bases from J, with 10 bases between. This CDR3 is CASSLARRTNYGYTF. CDR3 nucleotide sequence: TGTGCCAGCAGCTTAGCGCGGAGGACGAACTATGGCTACACCTTC.